This T cell receptor beta chain was obtained from a study of beta chain features in type 1 diabetes. Findings of the study overall: TCRB CDR3s from Type 1 diabetes patients were moderately but significantly shorter in all four CD4+ subsets.

In regard to this clone: What it recognizes is unknown. Different DNA sequences within this sample yield the same CDR3.

Isolated RNA was reverse transcribed in full, so expressed TCRB transcripts were sequenced. The assay was immunoSEQ multiplex PCR, and TCRdb's table has in-frame clones only and misses some. In the table there are about 650,000 clones, 9.5% to 15% of which are singletons. The germline V gene encodes CDR1 MNHEY and CDR2 SMNVEV (reference sequence). Germline trimming cut 6 bases from V and 2 bases from J; bases unmatched to any gene: 3. CDR3 length: 13 residues. The sequence derives from a man aged 25 to 45 with type 1 diabetes. The rearrangement links TRBV27 to TRBJ2-5, with 7 bases lining up with TRBD1. The sample comprised naive CD4+ T cells from blood. The CDR3 region is CASSLDRQETQYF. CDR3 DNA: TGTGCCAGCAGCTTGGACAGGCAAGAGACCCAGTACTTC.